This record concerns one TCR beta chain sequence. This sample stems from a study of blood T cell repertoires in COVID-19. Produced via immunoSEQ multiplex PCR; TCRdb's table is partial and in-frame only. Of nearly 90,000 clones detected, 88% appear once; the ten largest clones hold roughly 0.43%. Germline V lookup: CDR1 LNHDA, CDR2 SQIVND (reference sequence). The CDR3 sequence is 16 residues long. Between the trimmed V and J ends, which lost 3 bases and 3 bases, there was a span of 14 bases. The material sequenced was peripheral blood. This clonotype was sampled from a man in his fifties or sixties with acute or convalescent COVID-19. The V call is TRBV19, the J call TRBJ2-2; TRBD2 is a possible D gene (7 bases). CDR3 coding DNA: TGTGCCAGTAGTATCCTTCAGGGGAGGGACACCGGGGAGCTGTTTTTT. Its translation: CASSILQGRDTGELFF.